Sequencing of this TCR beta chain was carried out in a study of T cells expressing NK-cell markers. TCRdb reanalyzed the 5' RACE reads and collapses them to one entry per CDR3 protein, without DNA. The record lists 350,000 to 500,000 distinct CDR3 sequences, of which the ten most abundant hold more than 7%. Looked up from germline, CDR1 is SGHAT and CDR2 is FQNNGV. This CDR3 contains 16 residues. Sequenced material: blood T cells: a sorted CD56 or NKG2C T cell subset, CD4+ or CD8+ T cells, or bulk PBMC T cells (not recorded which). The clonotype originates from a woman between 18 and 70 years old in good health. The genes are TRBV11-2 and TRBJ2-3; with no DNA, the TCRdb D assignment of TRBD2 cannot be verified. The CDR3 loop reads CASSTEREAITDTQYF. Together with reference TRBV11-2 and TRBJ2-3, the CDR3 gives the full variable domain: EAGVAQSPRYKIIEKRQSVAFWCNPISGHATLYWYQQILGQGPKLLIQFQNNGVVDDSQLPKDRFSAERLKGVDSTLKIQPAKLEDSAVYLCASSTEREAITDTQYFGPGTRLTVL.